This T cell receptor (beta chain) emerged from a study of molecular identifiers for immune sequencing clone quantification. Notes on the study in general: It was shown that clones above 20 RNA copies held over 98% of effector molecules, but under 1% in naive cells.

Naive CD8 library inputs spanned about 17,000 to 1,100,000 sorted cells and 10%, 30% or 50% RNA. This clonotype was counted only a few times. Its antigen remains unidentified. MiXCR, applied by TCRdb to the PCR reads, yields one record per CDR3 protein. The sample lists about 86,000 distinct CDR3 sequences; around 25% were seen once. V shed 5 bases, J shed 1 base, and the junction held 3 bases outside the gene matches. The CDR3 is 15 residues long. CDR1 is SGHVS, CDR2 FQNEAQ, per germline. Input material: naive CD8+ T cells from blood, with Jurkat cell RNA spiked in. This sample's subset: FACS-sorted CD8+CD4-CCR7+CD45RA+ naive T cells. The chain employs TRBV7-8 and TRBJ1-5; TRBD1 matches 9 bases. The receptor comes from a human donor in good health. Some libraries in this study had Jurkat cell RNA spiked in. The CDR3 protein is CASSETGGSNQPQHF. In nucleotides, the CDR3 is TGTGCCAGCAGCGAGACAGGGGGGAGCAATCAGCCCCAGCATTTT.